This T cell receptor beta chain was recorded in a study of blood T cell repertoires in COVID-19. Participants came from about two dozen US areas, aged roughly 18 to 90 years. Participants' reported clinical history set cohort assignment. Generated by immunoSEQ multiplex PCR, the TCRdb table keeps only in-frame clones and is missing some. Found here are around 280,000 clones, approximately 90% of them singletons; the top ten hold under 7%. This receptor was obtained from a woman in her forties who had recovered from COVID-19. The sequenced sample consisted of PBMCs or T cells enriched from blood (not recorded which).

The CDR3 sequence: CASSEAGGVSYEQYF. Here the CDR3 DNA reads TGTGCCAGCAGTGAAGCAGGGGGCGTCTCCTACGAGCAGTACTTC. This sequence joins TRBV2 and TRBJ2-7; 7 bases agree with TRBD1. Germline V gives CDR1 SNHLY, CDR2 FYNNEI. The length of the CDR3 is 15 residues. V was clipped by 0 bases and J by 0 bases; unmatched bases: 2.